These T cell receptor beta chains were read from a single sample in a study of T-cell reconstitution after alpha-beta-depleted transplantation in children. From the PCR reads, TCRdb called clonotypes with MiXCR, one entry per CDR3 protein. The sample includes 480,000 or so distinct CDR3 sequences, roughly a tenth of them seen just once. Sequenced here: PBMCs, sampled before TCRalphabeta/CD19-depleted stem cell transplant. These receptors came from a child aged 2 to 9 with inherited bone marrow failure, due to receive a stem cell transplant. CDR3s include the opening cysteine and the closing phenylalanine or tryptophan. Fields, in order: CDR3 length, J gene, clone size, D gene, V gene, CDR3 protein, CDR3 DNA. D genes are given only for firm matches. Size is omitted from some rows. Given values are once, few, many or a class for expanded clones.

len: 14
j_gene: TRBJ2-7
abundance: many
d_gene: TRBD2
v_gene: TRBV28
CDR3aa: CASSLSRDYHEQYF
CDR3nt: TGTGCCAGCAGTTTATCTCGGGACTACCACGAGCAGTACTTC

len: 17
j_gene: TRBJ2-1
abundance: many
d_gene: .
v_gene: TRBV29-1
CDR3aa: CSVEGTGGLAAYNEQFF
CDR3nt: TGCAGCGTTGAGGGGACAGGAGGGCTAGCGGCCTACAATGAGCAGTTCTTC

len: 13
j_gene: TRBJ2-1
abundance: many
d_gene: .
v_gene: TRBV28
CDR3aa: CASGTVEYNEQFF
CDR3nt: TGTGCCAGCGGGACTGTCGAGTACAATGAGCAGTTCTTC

len: 13
j_gene: TRBJ1-2
abundance: few
d_gene: TRBD1
v_gene: TRBV12-3/TRBV12-4
CDR3aa: CASSYNRGYGYTF
CDR3nt: TGTGCCAGCAGTTATAACAGGGGCTATGGCTACACCTTC

len: 15
j_gene: TRBJ1-5
abundance: many
d_gene: TRBD1
v_gene: TRBV20-1
CDR3aa: CSAMQGGSANQPQHF
CDR3nt: TGCAGTGCTATGCAGGGGGGATCGGCGAATCAGCCCCAGCATTTT

len: 18
j_gene: TRBJ1-1
abundance: many
d_gene: .
v_gene: TRBV15
CDR3aa: CATSRLPREIGGDTEAFF
CDR3nt: TGTGCCACCAGCAGGCTCCCCAGGGAAATCGGGGGAGACACTGAAGCTTTCTTT

len: 13
j_gene: TRBJ2-7
abundance: many
d_gene: .
v_gene: TRBV20-1
CDR3aa: CSARGGAVYEQYF
CDR3nt: TGCAGTGCTAGGGGGGGGGCAGTATACGAGCAGTACTTC

len: 13
j_gene: TRBJ1-5
abundance: many
d_gene: .
v_gene: TRBV12-3/TRBV12-4
CDR3aa: CASGRGPEQPQHF
CDR3nt: TGTGCCAGCGGTCGGGGTCCGGAACAGCCCCAGCATTTT

len: 16
j_gene: TRBJ2-2
abundance: few
d_gene: .
v_gene: TRBV5-4
CDR3aa: CASSLAKGPGTGELFF
CDR3nt: TGTGCCAGCAGCTTGGCTAAGGGTCCGGGCACCGGGGAGCTGTTTTTT

len: 15
j_gene: TRBJ2-7
abundance: .
d_gene: .
v_gene: TRBV10-3
CDR3aa: CAISEWLATPYEQYF
CDR3nt: TGTGCCATCAGTGAGTGGTTAGCTACCCCCTACGAGCAGTACTTC